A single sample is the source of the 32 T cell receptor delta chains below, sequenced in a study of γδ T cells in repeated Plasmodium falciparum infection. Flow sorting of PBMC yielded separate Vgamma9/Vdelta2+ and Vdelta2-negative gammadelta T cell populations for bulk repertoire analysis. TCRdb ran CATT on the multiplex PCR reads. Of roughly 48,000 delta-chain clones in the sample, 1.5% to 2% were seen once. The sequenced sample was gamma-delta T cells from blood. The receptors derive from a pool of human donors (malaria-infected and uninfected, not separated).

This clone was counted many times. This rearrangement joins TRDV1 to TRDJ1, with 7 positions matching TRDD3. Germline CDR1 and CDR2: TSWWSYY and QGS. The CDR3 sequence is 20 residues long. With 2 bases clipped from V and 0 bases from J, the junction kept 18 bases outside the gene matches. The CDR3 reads CALGEFLFLPGGEYTDKLIF. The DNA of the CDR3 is TGTGCTCTTGGGGAATTCCTTTTCTTACCTGGGGGGGAGTACACCGATAAACTCATCTTT.

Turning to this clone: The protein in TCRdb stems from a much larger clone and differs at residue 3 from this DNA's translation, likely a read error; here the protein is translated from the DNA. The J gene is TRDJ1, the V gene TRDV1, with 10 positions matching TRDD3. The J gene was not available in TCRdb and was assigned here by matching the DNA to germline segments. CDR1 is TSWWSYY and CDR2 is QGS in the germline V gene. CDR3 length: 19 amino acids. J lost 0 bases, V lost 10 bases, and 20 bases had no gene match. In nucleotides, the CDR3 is TGTGCTCCTGGCCTCAGTACTGGGGGATTTGTCGGTCACACCGATAAACTCATCTTT. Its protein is CAPGLSTGGFVGHTDKLIF.

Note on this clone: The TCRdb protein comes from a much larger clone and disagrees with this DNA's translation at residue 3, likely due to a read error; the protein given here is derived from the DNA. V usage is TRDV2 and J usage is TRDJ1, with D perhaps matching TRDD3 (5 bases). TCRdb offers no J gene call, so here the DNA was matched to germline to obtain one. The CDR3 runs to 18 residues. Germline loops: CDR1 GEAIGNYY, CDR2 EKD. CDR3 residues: CARDTSTTWAPYTDKLIF. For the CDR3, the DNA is TGTGCCCGTGACACATCTACGACCTGGGCCCCGTACACCGATAAACTCATCTTT.

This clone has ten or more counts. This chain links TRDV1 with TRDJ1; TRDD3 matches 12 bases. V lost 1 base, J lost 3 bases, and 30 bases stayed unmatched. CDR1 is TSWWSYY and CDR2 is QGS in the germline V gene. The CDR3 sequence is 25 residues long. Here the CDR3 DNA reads TGTGCTCTTGGGGAACCCCATGCCAGGCCTTCTACCAAGTTTAACTGGGGGATACACTCCGATAAACTCATCTTT. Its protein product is CALGEPHARPSTKFNWGIHSDKLIF.

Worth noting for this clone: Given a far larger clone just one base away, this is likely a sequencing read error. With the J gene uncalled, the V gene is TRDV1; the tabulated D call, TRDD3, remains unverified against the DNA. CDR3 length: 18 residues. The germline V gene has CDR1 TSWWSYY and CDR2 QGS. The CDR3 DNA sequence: TGTGCTCTTGGGGACTACTCGGTGGGGGATACGCGTACCGATAAGCTCATCTTT. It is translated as CALGDYSVGDTRTDKLIF.

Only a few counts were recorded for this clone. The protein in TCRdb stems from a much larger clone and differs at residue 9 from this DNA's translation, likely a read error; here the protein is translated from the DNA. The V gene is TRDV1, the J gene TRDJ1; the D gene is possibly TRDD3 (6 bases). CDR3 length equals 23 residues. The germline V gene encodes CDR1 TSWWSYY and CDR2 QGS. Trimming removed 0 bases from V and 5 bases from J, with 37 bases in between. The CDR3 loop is CALGELGSTVGHHSPWGWDKLIF. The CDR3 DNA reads TGTGCTCTTGGGGAACTAGGCTCTACGGTTGGACACCACTCTCCCTGGGGATGGGATAAACTCATCTTT.

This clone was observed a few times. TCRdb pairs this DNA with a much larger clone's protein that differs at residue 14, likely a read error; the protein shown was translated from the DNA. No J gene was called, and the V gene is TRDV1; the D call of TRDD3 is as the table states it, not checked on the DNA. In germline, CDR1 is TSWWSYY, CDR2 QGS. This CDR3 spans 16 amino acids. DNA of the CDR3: TGTGCTCTTGGGGAACTTACCCTTCTTAGTACCGATAAACCCATCTTT. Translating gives CALGELTLLSTDKPIF.

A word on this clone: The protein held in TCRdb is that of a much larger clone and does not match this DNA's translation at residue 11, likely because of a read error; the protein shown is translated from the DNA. CDR3 in amino acids: CACDTVWGSEGDKLIF. The CDR3 DNA reads as TGTGCCTGTGACACTGTCTGGGGGAGTGAAGGCGATAAACTCATCTTT. The gene calls are TRDV2 and TRDJ1, with 8 positions matching TRDD3. The J gene, missing from TCRdb, was assigned here through DNA to germline matching. J gave up 4 bases and V 1 base, and 10 bases lay outside the gene matches. The germline V gene has CDR1 GEAIGNYY and CDR2 EKD. The CDR3 spans 16 residues.

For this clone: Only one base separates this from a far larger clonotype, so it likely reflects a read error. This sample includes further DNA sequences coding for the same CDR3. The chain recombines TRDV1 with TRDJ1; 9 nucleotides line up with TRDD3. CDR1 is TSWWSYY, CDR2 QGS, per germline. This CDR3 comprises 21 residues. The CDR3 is CALGEQVRKLSGGYIADKLIF. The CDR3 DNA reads TGTGCTCTTGGGGAACAGGTTCGCAAACTGTCCGGGGGATACATCGCCGATAAACTTATCTTT.

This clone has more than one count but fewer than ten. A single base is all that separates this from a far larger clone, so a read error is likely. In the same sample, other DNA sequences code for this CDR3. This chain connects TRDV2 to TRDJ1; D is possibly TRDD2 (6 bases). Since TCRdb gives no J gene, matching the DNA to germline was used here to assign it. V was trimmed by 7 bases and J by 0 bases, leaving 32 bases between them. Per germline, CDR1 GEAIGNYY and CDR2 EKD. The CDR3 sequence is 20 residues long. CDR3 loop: CACKLYTPSRGLIYTDKLIF. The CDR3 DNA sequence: TGTGCCTGCAAACTCTACACTCCTTCCCGGGGACTTATTTACACCGATAAACTCATCTTT.

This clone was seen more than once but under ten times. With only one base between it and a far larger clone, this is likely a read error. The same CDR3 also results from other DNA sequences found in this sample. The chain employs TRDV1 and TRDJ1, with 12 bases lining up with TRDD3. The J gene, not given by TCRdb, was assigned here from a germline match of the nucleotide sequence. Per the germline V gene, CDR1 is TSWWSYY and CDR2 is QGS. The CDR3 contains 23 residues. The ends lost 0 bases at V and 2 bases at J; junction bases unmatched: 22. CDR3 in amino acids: CALGELHHLTGGYPYSPTDKLIF. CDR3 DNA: TGTGCTCTTGGGGAACTCCATCACCTCACTGGGGGATACCCCTACTCCCCTACCGATAAACTCATCTTT.

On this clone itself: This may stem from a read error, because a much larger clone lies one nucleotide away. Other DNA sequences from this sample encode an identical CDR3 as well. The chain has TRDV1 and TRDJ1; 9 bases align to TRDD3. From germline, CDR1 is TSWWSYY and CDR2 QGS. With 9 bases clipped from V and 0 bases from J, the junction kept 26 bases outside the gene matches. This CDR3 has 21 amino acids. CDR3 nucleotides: TGTGCTCTCGGGCTCCTTCCTGACGTACTGGGGGACCAACCTAACACCGATAAACTCATCTTT. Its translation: CALGLLPDVLGDQPNTDKLIF.

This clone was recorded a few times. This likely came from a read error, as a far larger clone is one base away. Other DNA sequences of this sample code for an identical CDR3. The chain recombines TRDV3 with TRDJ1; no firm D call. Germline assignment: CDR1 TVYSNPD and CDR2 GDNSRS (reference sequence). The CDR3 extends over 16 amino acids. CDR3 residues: CAFRHLSWQYTDKLIF. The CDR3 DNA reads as TGTGCCTTTAGGCACCTATCCTGGCAGTACACCGACAAACTCATCTTT.

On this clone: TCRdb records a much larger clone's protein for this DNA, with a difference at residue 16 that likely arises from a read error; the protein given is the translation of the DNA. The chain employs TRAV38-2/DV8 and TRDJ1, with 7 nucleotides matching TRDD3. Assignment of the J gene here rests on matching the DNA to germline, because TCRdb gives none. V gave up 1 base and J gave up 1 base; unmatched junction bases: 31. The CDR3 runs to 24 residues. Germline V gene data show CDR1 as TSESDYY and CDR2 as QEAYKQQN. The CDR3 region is CAYRSTPRLRGLPGGQPFTDKLIF. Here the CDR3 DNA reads TGTGCTTATAGGAGCACCCCGCGGCTACGTGGCCTCCCTGGGGGCCAGCCTTTCACCGATAAACTCATCTTT.

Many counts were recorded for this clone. Here the CDR3 DNA reads TGTGCTCTTGGGGAAAGGCCCCCCCTCACTTCTCCTACTGGAGGCTCAAGGCGCCCCGATAAACTCATCTTT. This gives the protein CALGERPPLTSPTGGSRRPDKLIF. The chain joins TRDV1 to TRDJ1; tentatively, D is TRDD2 (6 bases). V lost 2 bases and J lost 3, with 40 bases in between. The CDR3 length is 24 residues. Germline V CDR1 and CDR2: TSWWSYY, QGS.

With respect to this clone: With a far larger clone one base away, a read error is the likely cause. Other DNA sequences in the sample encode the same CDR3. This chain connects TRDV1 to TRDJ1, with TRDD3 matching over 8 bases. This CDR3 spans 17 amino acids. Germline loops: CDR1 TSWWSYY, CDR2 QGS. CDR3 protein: CALGERPPGDITDKLIF. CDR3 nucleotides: TGTGCACTTGGGGAACGGCCTCCGGGGGATATAACCGATAAACTCATCTTT.

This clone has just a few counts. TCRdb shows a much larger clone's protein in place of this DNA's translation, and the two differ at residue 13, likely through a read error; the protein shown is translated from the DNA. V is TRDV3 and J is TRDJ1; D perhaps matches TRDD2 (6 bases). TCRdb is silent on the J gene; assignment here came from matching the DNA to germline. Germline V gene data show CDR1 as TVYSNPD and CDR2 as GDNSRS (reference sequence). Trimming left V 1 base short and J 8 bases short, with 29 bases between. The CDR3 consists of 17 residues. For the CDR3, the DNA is TGTGCCTTTAAGAACTCCTACGTTGGGGTACTACACAGGAAACTCATCTTT. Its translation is CAFKNSYVGVLHRKLIF.

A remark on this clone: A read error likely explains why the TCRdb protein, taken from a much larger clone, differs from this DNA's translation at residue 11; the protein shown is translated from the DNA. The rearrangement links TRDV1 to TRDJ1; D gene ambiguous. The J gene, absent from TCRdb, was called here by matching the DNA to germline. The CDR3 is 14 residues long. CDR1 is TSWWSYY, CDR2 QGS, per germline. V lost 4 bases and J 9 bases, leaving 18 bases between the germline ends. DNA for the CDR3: TGTGCTCTTGGGGTCCCAAATGTGCCGGATGAACTCATCTTT. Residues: CALGVPNVPDELIF.

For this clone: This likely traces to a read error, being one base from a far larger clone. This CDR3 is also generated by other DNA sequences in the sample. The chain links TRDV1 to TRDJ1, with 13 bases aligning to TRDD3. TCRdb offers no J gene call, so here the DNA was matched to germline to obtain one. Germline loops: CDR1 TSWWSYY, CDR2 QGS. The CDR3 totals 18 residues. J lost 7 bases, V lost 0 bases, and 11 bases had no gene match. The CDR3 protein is CALGELVLGDTGGGKLIF. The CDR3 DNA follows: TGTGCTCTTGGGGAACTAGTACTGGGGGATACGGGCGGGGGTAAACTCATCTTT.

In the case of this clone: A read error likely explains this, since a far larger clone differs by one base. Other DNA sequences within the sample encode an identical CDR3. Here the CDR3 reads CACDRLTGGYLQYTDKLIF. The CDR3 DNA sequence: TGTGCCTGTGACCGATTAACTGGGGGATACTTACAGTACACCGATAAACTCATCTTT. The chain recombines TRDV2 with TRDJ1; 12 bases are shared with TRDD3. Germline matching of the DNA provided the J gene here, since TCRdb leaves it blank. J gave up 0 bases and V 3 bases, and 13 bases lay outside the gene matches. CDR1 GEAIGNYY and CDR2 EKD come from the germline V gene. The CDR3 contains 19 residues.

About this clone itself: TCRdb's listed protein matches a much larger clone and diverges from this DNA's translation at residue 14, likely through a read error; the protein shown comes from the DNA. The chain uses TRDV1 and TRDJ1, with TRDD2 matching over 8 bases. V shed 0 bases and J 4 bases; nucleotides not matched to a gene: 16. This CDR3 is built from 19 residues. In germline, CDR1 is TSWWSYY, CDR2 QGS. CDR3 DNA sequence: TGTGCTCTTGGGGAACTTCATCTTCCTACGAAGGGTTCCATCGATAAACTCATCTTT. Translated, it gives CALGELHLPTKGSIDKLIF.

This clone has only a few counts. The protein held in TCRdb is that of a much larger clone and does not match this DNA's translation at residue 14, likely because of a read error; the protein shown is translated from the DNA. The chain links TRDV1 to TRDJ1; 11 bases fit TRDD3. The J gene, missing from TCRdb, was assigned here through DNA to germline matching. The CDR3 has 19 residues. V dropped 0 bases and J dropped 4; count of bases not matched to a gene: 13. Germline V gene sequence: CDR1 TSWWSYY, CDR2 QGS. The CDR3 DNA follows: TGTGCTCTTGGGGAACTTCCTCACAACTGGGGGATATGCAGCGATAAACTCATCTTT. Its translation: CALGELPHNWGICSDKLIF.

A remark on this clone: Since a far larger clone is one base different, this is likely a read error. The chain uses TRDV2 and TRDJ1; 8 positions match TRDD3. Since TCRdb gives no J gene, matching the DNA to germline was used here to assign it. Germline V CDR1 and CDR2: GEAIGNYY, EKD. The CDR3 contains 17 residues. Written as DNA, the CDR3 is TGTGCCTGCGACACTATCGATAGCATGGGGGATCTACCTGGACTCATCTTT. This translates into CACDTIDSMGDLPGLIF.

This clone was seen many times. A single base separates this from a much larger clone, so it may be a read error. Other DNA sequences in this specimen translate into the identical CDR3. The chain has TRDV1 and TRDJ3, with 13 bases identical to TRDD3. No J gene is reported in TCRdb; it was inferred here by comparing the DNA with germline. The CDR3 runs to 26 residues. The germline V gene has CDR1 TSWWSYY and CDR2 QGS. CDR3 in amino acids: CALGEQGGSTGGYEVFSSWDTRQMFF. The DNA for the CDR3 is TGTGCTCTTGGGGAACAGGGGGGGAGTACTGGGGGATACGAAGTATTTTCCTCCTGGGACACCAGACAGATGTTTTTC.

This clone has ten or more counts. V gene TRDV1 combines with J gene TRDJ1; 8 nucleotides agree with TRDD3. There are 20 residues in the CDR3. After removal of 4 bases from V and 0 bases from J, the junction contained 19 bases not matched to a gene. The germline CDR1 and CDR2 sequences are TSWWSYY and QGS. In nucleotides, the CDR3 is TGTGCTCTTGGGGGGATTCTCCTCCCGGGATACGCCTCCTACACCGATAAACTCATCTTT. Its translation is CALGGILLPGYASYTDKLIF.

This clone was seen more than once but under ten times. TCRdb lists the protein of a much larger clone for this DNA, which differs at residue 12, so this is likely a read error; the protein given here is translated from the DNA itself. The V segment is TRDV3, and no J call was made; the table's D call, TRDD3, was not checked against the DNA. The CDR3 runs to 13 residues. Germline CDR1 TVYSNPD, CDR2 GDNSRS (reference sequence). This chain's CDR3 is CALLGTSTDKLTF. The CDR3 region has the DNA TGTGCCCTACTGGGGACCTCCACCGATAAACTCACCTTT.

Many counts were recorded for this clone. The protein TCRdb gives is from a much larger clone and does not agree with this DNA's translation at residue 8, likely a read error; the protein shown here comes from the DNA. CDR3 loop: CALGETKRYVLDTDKLIF. The CDR3 DNA sequence: TGTGCTCTTGGGGAAACAAAGAGATACGTTCTTGACACCGATAAACTCATCTTT. The chain recombines TRDV1 with TRDJ1; D may be TRDD3 (6 bases). In germline, CDR1 is TSWWSYY, CDR2 QGS. Trimming left V 2 bases short and J 0 bases short, with 19 bases between. The CDR3 totals 18 residues.

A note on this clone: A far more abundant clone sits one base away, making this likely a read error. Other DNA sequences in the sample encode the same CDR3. The CDR3 nucleotides read TGTGCTCTTGGGGAACATTCATACTGGGGACTACGGAAACTCATCTTT. Its protein product is CALGEHSYWGLRKLIF. The chain recombines TRDV1 with TRDJ1, with 7 bases lining up with TRDD3. The germline gives CDR1 TSWWSYY, CDR2 QGS. The V segment lost 1 base and the J segment 8 bases; nucleotides outside the gene matches: 13. This CDR3 region has 16 residues.

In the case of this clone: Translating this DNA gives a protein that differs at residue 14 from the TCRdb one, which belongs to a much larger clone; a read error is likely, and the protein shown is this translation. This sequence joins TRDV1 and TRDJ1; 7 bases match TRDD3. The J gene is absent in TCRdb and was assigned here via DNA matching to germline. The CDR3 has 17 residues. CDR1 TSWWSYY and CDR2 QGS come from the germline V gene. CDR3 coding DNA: TGTGCTCTTGGGGAACTAAACGTCTGGGGGTTCTACGATAGACTCATCTTT. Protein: CALGELNVWGFYDRLIF.

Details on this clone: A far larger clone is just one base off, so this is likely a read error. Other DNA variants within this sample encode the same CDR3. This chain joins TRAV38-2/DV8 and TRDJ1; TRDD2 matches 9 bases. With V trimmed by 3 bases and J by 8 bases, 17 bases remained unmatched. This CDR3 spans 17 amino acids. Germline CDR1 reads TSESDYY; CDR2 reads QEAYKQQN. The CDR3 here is CAYRTPGLPTPLSKLIF. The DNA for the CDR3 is TGTGCTTATAGGACCCCAGGCCTTCCTACCCCTCTGTCGAAACTCATCTTT.

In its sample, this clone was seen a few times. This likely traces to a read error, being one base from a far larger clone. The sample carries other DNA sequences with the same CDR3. CDR3 residues: CALGVLASIPTPVVYTDKLIF. The CDR3 DNA reads as TGTGCTCTTGGGGTCCTGGCCTCGATCCCTACCCCGGTCGTGTACACCGATAAACTCATCTTT. The V gene is TRDV1, the J gene TRDJ1; possible D gene TRDD2, 5 bases. Trimming removed 4 bases from V and 0 bases from J, with 30 bases in between. Germline values: CDR1 TSWWSYY, CDR2 QGS. The CDR3 runs 21 residues.

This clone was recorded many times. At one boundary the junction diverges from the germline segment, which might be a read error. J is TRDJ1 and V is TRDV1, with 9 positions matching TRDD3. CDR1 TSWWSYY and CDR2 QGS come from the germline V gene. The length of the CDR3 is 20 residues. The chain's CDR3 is CAVGEFGPGIRRAYTDKLIF. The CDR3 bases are TGTGCTGTTGGGGAATTCGGGCCGGGGATACGCAGAGCTTACACCGATAAACTCATCTTT.